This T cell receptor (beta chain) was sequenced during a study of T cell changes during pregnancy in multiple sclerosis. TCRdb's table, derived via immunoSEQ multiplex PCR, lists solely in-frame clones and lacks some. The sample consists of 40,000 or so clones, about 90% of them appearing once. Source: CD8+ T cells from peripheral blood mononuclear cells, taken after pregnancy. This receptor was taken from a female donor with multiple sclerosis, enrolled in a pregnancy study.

The CDR3 region has the DNA TGTGCCATCAGTACCGCCGGGACAATAGATTACGAGCAGTACTTC. It codes for CAISTAGTIDYEQYF. The V and J genes are TRBV10-3 and TRBJ2-7; a weak D match, TRBD1 (6 bases). CDR1 and CDR2 (germline): ENHRY, SYGVKD. V shed 5 bases and J shed 4 bases, with 18 bases lying between them. The CDR3 spans 15 residues.